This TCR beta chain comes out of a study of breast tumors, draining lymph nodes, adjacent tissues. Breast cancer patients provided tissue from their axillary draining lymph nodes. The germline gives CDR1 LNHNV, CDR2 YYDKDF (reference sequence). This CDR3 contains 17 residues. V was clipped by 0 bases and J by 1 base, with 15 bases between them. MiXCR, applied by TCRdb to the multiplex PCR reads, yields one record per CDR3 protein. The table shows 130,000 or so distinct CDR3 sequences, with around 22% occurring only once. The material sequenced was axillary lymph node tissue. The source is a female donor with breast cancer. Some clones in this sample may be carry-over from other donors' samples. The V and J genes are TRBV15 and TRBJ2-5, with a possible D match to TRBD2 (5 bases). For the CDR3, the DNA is TGTGCCACCAGCAGAGATAGGAAGGGAGCCCTCCAAGAGACCCAGTACTTC. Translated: CATSRDRKGALQETQYF.